This entry lists 25 T cell receptor beta chains sequenced from one sample in a study of T cell changes during pregnancy in multiple sclerosis. Here immunoSEQ multiplex PCR was the method, and the copy in TCRdb shows in-frame clones only, minus some. This sample yields tens of thousands of clones, of which about nine tenths are seen a single time; 0.55% to 0.6% belongs to the top ten. The sample in question was CD4+ T cells from peripheral blood mononuclear cells, obtained in the first trimester of pregnancy. These receptors came from a female donor with multiple sclerosis, enrolled in a pregnancy study.

This clone has only one observation. The genes are TRBV4-3 and TRBJ1-6; no clear D. The CDR3 is 16 amino acids. Trimming took 1 base from V and 7 from J, leaving 14 bases between them. Germline V gives CDR1 LGHNA, CDR2 YSLEER. CDR3 DNA sequence: TGCGCCAGCAGCCAAGGCGAGGGAAATAACAATTCACCCCTCCACTTT. This sequence encodes CASSQGEGNNNSPLHF.

The genes are TRBV27 and TRBJ1-2; 7 bases agree with TRBD1. Germline CDR1 is MNHEY and CDR2 is SMNVEV (reference sequence). Trimming removed 4 bases from V and 3 bases from J; junction bases left unmatched: 17. There are 18 residues in the CDR3. The CDR3 DNA is TGTGCCAGCAGTTACTACGGAGCAGGGGGGATGACGTACTATGGCTACACCTTC. Its protein is CASSYYGAGGMTYYGYTF.

This clone appeared a few times. The chain employs TRBV19 and TRBJ1-1, with TRBD1 matching over 9 bases. The CDR3 is made up of 17 amino acids. The J segment lost 5 bases and the V segment lost 4 bases, leaving 14 bases of the junction unmatched. Germline V gene data show CDR1 as LNHDA and CDR2 as SQIVND (reference sequence). This CDR3 reads CASSRDHRGRDVTEAFF. In DNA, the CDR3 is TGTGCCAGTAGTAGGGATCACAGGGGGCGCGACGTGACTGAAGCTTTCTTT.

The chain links TRBV7-3 to TRBJ1-1, with TRBD1 matching over 7 bases. This CDR3 comprises 13 residues. Losses at the gene ends were 5 bases for V and 4 bases for J; bases not matched to a gene: 4. Germline CDR1 reads SGHTA; CDR2 reads FQGTGA. CDR3 nucleotide sequence: TGTGCCAGCAGCCCACAGGGGTCCACTGAAGCTTTCTTT. This encodes CASSPQGSTEAFF. Based on the CDR3 plus reference TRBV7-3 and TRBJ1-1, the full variable domain is GAGVSQTPSNKVTEKGKYVELRCDPISGHTALYWYRQSLGQGPEFLIYFQGTGAADDSGLPNDRFFAVRPEGSVSTLKIQRTERGDSAVYLCASSPQGSTEAFFGQGTRLTVV.

This clone was seen only once. The chain combines TRBV29-1 with TRBJ1-2; TRBD1 aligns across 7 bases. The CDR3 has 13 residues. Trimming removed 2 bases from V and 8 bases from J; junction bases left unmatched: 8. Germline V gene lookup returns CDR1 SQVTM and CDR2 ANQGSEA. CDR3: CSVEPRDRRGYTF. CDR3 DNA: TGCAGCGTTGAACCCCGGGACAGAAGGGGCTACACCTTC.

This chain uses TRBV27 with TRBJ2-3; no definite D call. This CDR3 is built from 13 residues. The germline V gene encodes CDR1 MNHEY and CDR2 SMNVEV (reference sequence). V lost 3 bases and J lost 2, with 6 bases in between. The CDR3 DNA reads as TGTGCCAGCAGTTTGGCAAACACAGATACGCAGTATTTT. Translating gives CASSLANTDTQYF.

This chain connects TRBV15 to TRBJ1-2, with D tentatively TRBD1 (6 bases). The CDR3 loop spans 13 amino acids. The ends were cut back, 3 bases at V and 4 bases at J, with 9 bases in the middle. The germline gives CDR1 LNHNV, CDR2 YYDKDF (reference sequence). CDR3 DNA: TGTGCCACCAGCAGGGACAGTGGCTATGGCTACACCTTC. Protein product: CATSRDSGYGYTF.

The genes are TRBV6-1 and TRBJ2-5, with TRBD1 matching 7 bases. The CDR3 has 13 residues. Unmatched junction bases numbered 4, after V lost 4 bases and J lost 5 bases. In germline, CDR1 is MNHNS, CDR2 SASEGT. The CDR3 nucleotides are TGTGCCAGCAGTGTAACAGGGGAGGAGACCCAGTACTTC. It specifies CASSVTGEETQYF.

This chain uses TRBV14 with TRBJ2-5, with 9 bases identical to TRBD2. This CDR3 region has 17 residues. With 0 bases clipped from V and 6 bases from J, the junction kept 11 bases outside the gene matches. Germline V gene lookup returns CDR1 SGHDN and CDR2 FVKESK. The chain's CDR3 is CASSQDWSSGVFQTQYF. CDR3 bases: TGTGCCAGCAGCCAAGATTGGTCTAGCGGGGTTTTTCAGACCCAGTACTTC.

The V and J genes are TRBV19 and TRBJ2-1; 14 bases line up with TRBD2. The CDR3 spans 17 residues. CDR1 is LNHDA and CDR2 is SQIVND in the germline V gene (reference sequence). The V and J ends lost 2 bases and 10 bases, in that order; junction bases with no gene match: 10. CDR3 bases: TGTGCCAGTAGTATAAAGTCGACTAGCGGGGGGGCATCAGAGCAGTTCTTC. Amino acid sequence: CASSIKSTSGGASEQFF.

The chain links TRBV4-1 to TRBJ2-7, with TRBD2 identical over 13 bases. The germline CDR1 and CDR2 sequences are MGHRA and YSYEKL. The CDR3 totals 17 residues. V trimming: 4 bases; J trimming: 3 bases; junction bases outside the gene matches: 9. The CDR3 DNA follows: TGCGCCAGCAGCCCTCATCTGACTAGCGGGGGGTACTACGAGCAGTACTTC. Translated, it gives CASSPHLTSGGYYEQYF.

This rearrangement joins TRBV4-1 to TRBJ2-2, with a possible D match to TRBD2 (6 bases). This CDR3 has 17 amino acids. In germline, CDR1 is MGHRA, CDR2 YSYEKL. V shed 1 base and J shed 5 bases, with 17 bases lying between them. CDR3 nucleotides: TGCGCCAGCAGCCAAGTCGCTTCAGGCGGGGTAACCGGGGAGCTGTTTTTT. This encodes CASSQVASGGVTGELFF.

The chain uses TRBV9 and TRBJ2-2; possible D gene TRBD2, 6 bases. Trimming cost V 0 bases and J 3 bases, with 12 bases left between them. From germline, CDR1 is SGDLS and CDR2 YYNGEE. This CDR3 comprises 16 residues. CDR3 residues: CASSVGRVWDTGELFF. The DNA for the CDR3 is TGTGCCAGCAGCGTAGGGAGGGTCTGGGACACCGGGGAGCTGTTTTTT.

V usage is TRBV7-2 and J usage is TRBJ1-2; D possibly corresponds to TRBD1 (6 bases). V lost 4 bases and J lost 5, with 17 bases in between. Germline V gene sequence: CDR1 SGHTA, CDR2 FQGNSA. The CDR3 has 15 residues. CDR3 sequence: CASSSEDAQGYGYTF. The CDR3 region has the DNA TGTGCCAGCAGCTCAGAGGACGCCCAGGGGTATGGCTACACCTTC.

CDR3 in amino acids: CASSYRTVMNTEAFF. The CDR3 DNA follows: TGTGCCAGCAGTTACAGGACAGTCATGAACACTGAAGCTTTCTTT. The V and J genes are TRBV6-5 and TRBJ1-1; tentatively, D is TRBD1 (6 bases). The CDR3 runs to 15 residues. CDR1 and CDR2 from the germline V gene are MNHEY and SVGAGI. Trimming pared 2 bases from V and 0 bases from J, leaving 10 bases between.

The chain employs TRBV6-6 and TRBJ1-1; the D gene is possibly TRBD1 (5 bases). V was shortened by 7 bases and J by 1 base, with 13 bases between the two germline ends. CDR1 is MNHNY, CDR2 SVGAGI, per germline (reference sequence). The CDR3 contains 14 residues. CDR3 in DNA: TGTGCCAGCACCGATAACAGGCAGAACACTGAAGCTTTCTTT. This gives the protein CASTDNRQNTEAFF.

The gene calls are TRBV13 and TRBJ1-6, with TRBD1 as a possible D gene (6 bases). V was trimmed by 5 bases and J by 10 bases, leaving 15 bases between them. Germline CDR1 is PRHDT and CDR2 is FYEKMQ (reference sequence). This CDR3 region has 14 residues. This chain's CDR3 is CASSQRTESSPLHF. CDR3 in DNA: TGTGCCAGCAGCCAAAGGACAGAGAGCTCACCCCTCCACTTT.

The table lists this clone with a count of one. This chain joins TRBV4-2 and TRBJ2-5; 10 bases are a match to TRBD2. CDR3 size: 17 residues. From germline, CDR1 is LGHNA and CDR2 YNFKEQ. With 3 bases clipped from V and 2 bases from J, the junction kept 9 bases outside the gene matches. The CDR3 DNA reads TGTGCCAGCAGCCATGGGCGTCTTAGCGGGAGGCAAGAGACCCAGTACTTC. It specifies CASSHGRLSGRQETQYF.

This chain connects TRBV14 to TRBJ1-1; no clear D. CDR3 size: 15 residues. The V gene lost 4 bases and the J gene lost 0 bases, with 12 bases spanning the gap. In germline, CDR1 is SGHDN, CDR2 FVKESK. CDR3 region: CASSLAGLMNTEAFF. The CDR3 DNA is TGTGCCAGCAGCCTTGCGGGGTTAATGAACACTGAAGCTTTCTTT.

The V gene is TRBV5-1, the J gene TRBJ1-2; 7 positions agree with TRBD1. The CDR3 totals 15 residues. Germline-derived CDR1 and CDR2 are SGHRS and YFSETQ. V gave up 4 bases and J gave up 3 bases; unmatched junction bases: 9. The CDR3 region is CASSGGQRYDYGYTF. The CDR3 region has the DNA TGCGCCAGCAGCGGGGGACAGAGATACGACTATGGCTACACCTTC.

This clone was found once. The CDR3 nucleotides are TGTGCCAGTAGTAAAGGGCCTCCGGACTGGGACTATGGCTACACCTTC. Encoded protein: CASSKGPPDWDYGYTF. The V call is TRBV19, the J call TRBJ1-2, with unresolved D. The CDR3 has 16 amino acids. V was pared by 4 bases and J by 3 bases, with 18 bases between. CDR1 LNHDA and CDR2 SQIVND come from the germline V gene (reference sequence).

This clone was seen once. V gene TRBV18 combines with J gene TRBJ2-1; unclear D gene. Deletions cut 0 bases from V and 4 bases from J, with 13 bases between. The CDR3 contains 16 residues. In germline, CDR1 is KGHSH, CDR2 LQKENI. DNA for the CDR3: TGTGCCAGCTCACCACCGGTGATAAGAGTATACAATGAGCAGTTCTTC. Protein product: CASSPPVIRVYNEQFF. The variable domain in full, with the rest retrieved from reference TRBV18 and TRBJ2-1, is NAGVMQNPRHLVRRRGQEARLRCSPMKGHSHVYWYRQLPEEGLKFMVYLQKENIIDESGMPKERFSAEFPKEGPSILRIQQVVRGDSAAYFCASSPPVIRVYNEQFFGPGTRLTVL.

The chain employs TRBV19 and TRBJ2-5, with 12 nucleotides matching TRBD1. CDR3 size: 14 residues. The V and J ends lost 10 bases and 0 bases, in that order; junction bases with no gene match: 3. Germline V gene data show CDR1 as LNHDA and CDR2 as SQIVND (reference sequence). CDR3 sequence: CATRDRGHQETQYF. Written as DNA, the CDR3 is TGTGCCACCCGGGACAGGGGGCACCAAGAGACCCAGTACTTC.

About this clone itself: The same CDR3 is also encoded by other DNA sequences in this sample. The rearrangement links TRBV28 to TRBJ2-7, with no clear D. Per the germline V gene, CDR1 is MDHEN and CDR2 is SYDVKM. Trimming took 6 bases from V and 4 from J, leaving 10 bases between them. The CDR3 sequence is 12 residues long. The CDR3 region is CASSRTGYEQYF. The CDR3 nucleotides read TGTGCCAGCAGCCGTACTGGTTACGAGCAGTACTTC. The full variable domain, its missing parts supplied by reference TRBV28 and TRBJ2-7, is DVKVTQSSRYLVKRTGEKVFLECVQDMDHENMFWYRQDPGLGLRLIYFSYDVKMKEKGDIPEGYSVSREKKERFSLILESASTNQTSMYLCASSRTGYEQYFGPGTRLTVT.

This rearrangement joins TRBV19 to TRBJ2-3, with 8 bases matching TRBD2. There are 16 residues in the CDR3. CDR1 and CDR2 from the germline V gene are LNHDA and SQIVND (reference sequence). The J segment lost 2 bases and the V segment lost 2 bases, leaving 6 bases of the junction unmatched. The CDR3: CASSILSGGLTDTQYF. CDR3 nucleotides: TGTGCCAGTAGTATATTGAGCGGGGGCCTCACAGATACGCAGTATTTT.